This is a list of T cell receptor beta chains from one sample in a study of CD8 T cells in ankylosing spondylitis. MiXCR, run by TCRdb on the 5' RACE reads, gives a single entry per CDR3 protein. This sample has 30,000 to 35,000 distinct CDR3 sequences, with about 31% found just once. The sample taken for sequencing was synovial fluid, either unsorted or a sorted T cell fraction (not recorded which). These receptors were collected from a male donor with ankylosing spondylitis. CDR3s include the opening cysteine and the closing phenylalanine or tryptophan. A D gene is named only where the DNA matches it firmly. Not all rows give a size; the values are once, few, many and, for expanded clones, a class.

j_gene	abundance	v_gene	d_gene	CDR3nt	CDR3aa
TRBJ1-5	many	TRBV15	NA	TGTGCCACCAGCAGAGATCTCGGGGCCCAGCCCCAGCATTTT	CATSRDLGAQPQHF
TRBJ2-1	NA	TRBV6-4	TRBD2	TGTGCCAGCAGTGAAGGGACTAGCGGGAGTGATGAGCAGTTCTTC	CASSEGTSGSDEQFF
TRBJ2-3	many	TRBV15	TRBD2	TGTGCCACCAGCAGAGAGACGGGAGGACCAGATACGCAGTATTTT	CATSRETGGPDTQYF
TRBJ1-1	NA	TRBV29-1	NA	TGCAGCGTCTCGCAGGGTAGTATTGAAGCTTTCTTT	CSVSQGSIEAFF
TRBJ1-1	many	TRBV10-3	TRBD1	TGTGCCATCAGCGAATTACAGGGGAGGAGGACTGAAGCTTTCTTT	CAISELQGRRTEAFF
TRBJ1-4	once	TRBV20-1	NA	TGCAGTGCTACACCTGCAGCAACTAATGAAAAACTGTTTTTT	CSATPAATNEKLFF
TRBJ2-1	few	TRBV12-3/TRBV12-4	NA	TGTGCCAGCAGCTTCCACCCTAGCTCCGATGAGCAGTTCTTC	CASSFHPSSDEQFF
TRBJ2-3	NA	TRBV7-2	NA	TGTGCCAGCAGCTTAGTATTTCAGACATTGAACACAGATACGCAGTATTTT	CASSLVFQTLNTDTQYF
TRBJ2-2	few	TRBV24-1	NA	TGTGCCACCAGTGCGGGCAGGGTGGGAACCGGGGAGCTGTTTTTT	CATSAGRVGTGELFF
TRBJ2-1	few	TRBV6-5	TRBD2	TGTGCCAGCAGTTACCTCCCGTGGGGTAGCGGGAGAGACAATGAGCAGTTCTTC	CASSYLPWGSGRDNEQFF
TRBJ1-5	NA	TRBV7-9	NA	TGTGCCAGCAGCACCGGACGGTCCCGGCAGCCCCAGCATTTT	CASSTGRSRQPQHF
TRBJ2-1	many	TRBV7-9	NA	TGTGCCAGCAGCTCGTGGGGGGAGTTCTTC	CASSSWGEFF
TRBJ2-7	NA	TRBV30	TRBD2	TGTGCCCTATCCCCTCTAGCGGGAGTTGACGAGCAGTACTTC	CALSPLAGVDEQYF
TRBJ1-1	NA	TRBV2	TRBD1	TGTGCCAGCAGTACCTACCAGGGGGGCTCCTACATGAACACTGAAGCTTTCTTT	CASSTYQGGSYMNTEAFF
TRBJ2-5	many	TRBV20-1	TRBD2	TGCAGTGCTAGACTCCCGGGGGGCCAAGAGACCCAGTACTTC	CSARLPGGQETQYF
TRBJ1-1	NA	TRBV6-4	TRBD1	TGTGCCAGCAGGCCGGGACAGATGAACACTGAAGCTTTCTTT	CASRPGQMNTEAFF
TRBJ2-1	few	TRBV11-2	NA	TGTGCCAGCAGCTCCAGTTTGGTTGAGCAGTTCTTC	CASSSSLVEQFF
TRBJ2-1	few	TRBV7-9	NA	TGTGCCAGCAGCTTAAGCAGGGTCGATGAGCAGTTCTTC	CASSLSRVDEQFF
TRBJ2-7	few	TRBV11-2	NA	TGTGCCAGCAGCTCCTGGGACCTGCAGTCCTACGAGCAGTACTTC	CASSSWDLQSYEQYF
TRBJ2-3	many	TRBV11-2	NA	TGTGCCAGCAGCTTAGGGGGGGCGGCGGGCACAGATACGCAGTATTTT	CASSLGGAAGTDTQYF
TRBJ2-3	NA	TRBV6-1	NA	TGTGCCAGCAGTGAAGAAGGGGGAATGTACACAGATACGCAGTATTTT	CASSEEGGMYTDTQYF
TRBJ2-3	NA	TRBV11-1	NA	TGTGCCAGCAGCTTCCTCTTTACGGCTAGCGTAACAACAGATACGCAGTATTTT	CASSFLFTASVTTDTQYF
TRBJ1-1	NA	TRBV6-4	NA	TGTGCCAGCAGTGACTCGGGGGGGGCGGACACTGAAGCTTTCTTT	CASSDSGGADTEAFF
TRBJ1-2	NA	TRBV20-1	NA	TGCAGTGCTACCAGGGATAACTATGGCTACACCTTC	CSATRDNYGYTF
TRBJ1-1	few	TRBV28	NA	TGTGCCAGCAGTCTCACCAGGACTGAAGCTTTCTTT	CASSLTRTEAFF
TRBJ1-5	NA	TRBV20-1	NA	TGCAGTGCTAGAGGTAGTTTTGATCAGCCCCAGCATTTT	CSARGSFDQPQHF
TRBJ1-5	NA	TRBV4-2	NA	TGTGCCAGCAGCCAAGCTACTGGTCAGCCCCAGCATTTT	CASSQATGQPQHF
TRBJ1-5	few	TRBV10-3	NA	TGTGCCATCAGTGAAGGCTATAGCAATCAGCCCCAGCATTTT	CAISEGYSNQPQHF
TRBJ1-2	NA	TRBV30	NA	TGTGCCTGGAGTGCCCACGCAGGGGGCTACACCTTC	CAWSAHAGGYTF
TRBJ2-1	NA	TRBV7-6	NA	TGTGCCAGCAGCTCCCTTTTTCTGAAGGGGGGCGATGAGCAGTTCTTC	CASSSLFLKGGDEQFF
TRBJ2-2	few	TRBV27	NA	TGTGCCAGCACACCCGGGACGACGAACACCGGGGAGCTGTTTTTT	CASTPGTTNTGELFF
TRBJ2-5	NA	TRBV19	TRBD2	TGTGCCAGCAGAAGCGGGGAGACCAGAGAGACCCAGTACTTC	CASRSGETRETQYF
TRBJ2-1	NA	TRBV11-2	TRBD2	TGTGCCAGCAGCTTAATCAGCGGGAGGGGGGGTGAGCAGTTCTTC	CASSLISGRGGEQFF
TRBJ1-2	few	TRBV14	TRBD1	TGTGCCAGCAGCCGGCTCGGACAGGGGGCTGATGGCTACACCTTC	CASSRLGQGADGYTF
TRBJ2-5	once	TRBV4-1	NA	TGCGCCAGCAGCCAGGGGGGAAGTCAAGAGACCCAGTACTTC	CASSQGGSQETQYF
TRBJ2-3	many	TRBV6-6	NA	TGTGCCAGCAGTTACTCGGTGGGCCGGCGGGATACGCAGTATTTT	CASSYSVGRRDTQYF